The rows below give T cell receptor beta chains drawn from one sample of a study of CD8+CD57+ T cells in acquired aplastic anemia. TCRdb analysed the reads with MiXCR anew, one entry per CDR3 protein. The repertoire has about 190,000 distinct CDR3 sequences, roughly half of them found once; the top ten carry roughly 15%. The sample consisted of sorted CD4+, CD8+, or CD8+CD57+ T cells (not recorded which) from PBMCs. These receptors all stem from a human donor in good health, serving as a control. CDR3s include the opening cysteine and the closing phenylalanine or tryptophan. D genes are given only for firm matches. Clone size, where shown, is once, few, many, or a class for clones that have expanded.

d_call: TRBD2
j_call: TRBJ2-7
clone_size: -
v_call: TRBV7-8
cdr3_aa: CASKSGGAYEQYF
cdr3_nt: TGTGCCAGCAAAAGCGGGGGGGCTTACGAGCAGTACTTC

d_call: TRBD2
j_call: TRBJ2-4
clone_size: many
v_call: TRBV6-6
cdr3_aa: CATLTSGGVGVQYF
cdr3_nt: TGTGCCACCCTGACTAGCGGGGGGGTCGGGGTTCAGTACTTC

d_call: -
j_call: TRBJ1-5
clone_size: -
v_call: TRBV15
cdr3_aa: CATKSVQPQHF
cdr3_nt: TGTGCCACCAAGAGTGTACAGCCCCAGCATTTT

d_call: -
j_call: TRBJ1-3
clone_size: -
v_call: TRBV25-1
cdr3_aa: CASSPPGRGRDISRGNTIYF
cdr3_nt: TGTGCCAGCTCACCCCCGGGCAGGGGAAGAGACATCTCACGTGGAAACACCATATATTTT

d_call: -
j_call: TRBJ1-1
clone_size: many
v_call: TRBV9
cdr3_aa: CASSVSGVSEAFF
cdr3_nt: TGTGCCAGCAGCGTATCGGGGGTTTCTGAAGCTTTCTTT

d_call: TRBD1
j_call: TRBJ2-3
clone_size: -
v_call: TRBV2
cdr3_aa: CASSGTGSSTDTQYF
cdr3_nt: TGTGCCAGCAGTGGGACAGGGTCTAGCACAGATACGCAGTATTTT

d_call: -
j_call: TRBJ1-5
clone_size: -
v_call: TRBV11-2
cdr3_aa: CASSPTSSNQPQHF
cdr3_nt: TGTGCCAGCAGCCCGACAAGTAGCAATCAGCCCCAGCATTTT

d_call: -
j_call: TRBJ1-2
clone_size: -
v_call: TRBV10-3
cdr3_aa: CAISRTGTFGRGYTF
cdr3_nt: TGTGCCATCAGTCGGACCGGGACATTTGGCCGTGGCTACACCTTC

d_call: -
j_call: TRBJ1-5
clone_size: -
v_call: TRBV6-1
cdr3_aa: CASSRHTEGHQPQHF
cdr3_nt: TGTGCCAGCAGTAGACACACAGAAGGGCATCAGCCCCAGCATTTT

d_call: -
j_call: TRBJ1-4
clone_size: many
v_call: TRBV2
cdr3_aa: CASSALRETNEKLFF
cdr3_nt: TGTGCCAGCAGCGCCCTCAGGGAAACTAATGAAAAACTGTTTTTT

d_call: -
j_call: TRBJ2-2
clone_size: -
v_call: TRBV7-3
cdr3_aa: CASSPPPGTNTGELFF
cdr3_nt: TGTGCCAGCAGCCCTCCCCCGGGGACGAACACCGGGGAGCTGTTTTTT

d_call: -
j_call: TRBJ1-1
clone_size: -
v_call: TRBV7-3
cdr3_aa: CASSLDRLTEAFF
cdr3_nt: TGTGCCAGCAGCTTAGACCGTCTCACTGAAGCTTTCTTT

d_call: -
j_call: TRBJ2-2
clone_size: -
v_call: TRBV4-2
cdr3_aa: CASSQVEFTGELFF
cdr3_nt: TGTGCCAGCAGCCAAGTAGAGTTCACCGGGGAGCTGTTTTTT

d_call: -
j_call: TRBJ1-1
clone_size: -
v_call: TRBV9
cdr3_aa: CASSVGGPRNTEAFF
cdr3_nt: TGTGCCAGCAGCGTAGGAGGCCCCCGGAACACTGAAGCTTTCTTT

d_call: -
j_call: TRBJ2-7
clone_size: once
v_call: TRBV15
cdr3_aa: CATSRGTGAASEQYF
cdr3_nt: TGTGCCACCAGCAGAGGTACGGGGGCGGCCAGCGAGCAGTACTTC

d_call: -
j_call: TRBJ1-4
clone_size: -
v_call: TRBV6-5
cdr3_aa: CASSYSGPRGTGEKLFF
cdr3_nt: TGTGCCAGCAGTTACTCGGGGCCCAGGGGTACGGGTGAAAAACTGTTTTTT

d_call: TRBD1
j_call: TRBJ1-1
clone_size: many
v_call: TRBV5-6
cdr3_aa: CASSLGPLTGGGAFF
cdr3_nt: TGTGCCAGCAGCTTGGGACCTCTGACAGGGGGGGGAGCTTTCTTT

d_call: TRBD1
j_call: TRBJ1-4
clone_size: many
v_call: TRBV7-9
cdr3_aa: CASSGTGGGSNEKLFF
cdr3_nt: TGTGCCAGCAGCGGGACAGGGGGCGGGTCTAATGAAAAACTGTTTTTT

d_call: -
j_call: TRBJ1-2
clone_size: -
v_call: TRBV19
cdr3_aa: CASVDRSYGYTF
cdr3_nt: TGTGCCAGTGTGGACAGAAGCTATGGCTACACCTTC

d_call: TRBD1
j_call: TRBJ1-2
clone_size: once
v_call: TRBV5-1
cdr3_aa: CASSLEGTDPYGYTF
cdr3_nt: TGCGCCAGCAGCTTGGAAGGGACAGATCCTTATGGCTACACCTTC

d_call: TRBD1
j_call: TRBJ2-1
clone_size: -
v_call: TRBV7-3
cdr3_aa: CASSEVTGSNEQFF
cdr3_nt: TGTGCCAGCAGCGAGGTGACAGGGAGCAATGAGCAGTTCTTC

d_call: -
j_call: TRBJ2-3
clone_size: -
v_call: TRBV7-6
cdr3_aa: CASSLERADTQYF
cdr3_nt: TGTGCCAGCAGCTTAGAACGGGCAGATACGCAGTATTTT

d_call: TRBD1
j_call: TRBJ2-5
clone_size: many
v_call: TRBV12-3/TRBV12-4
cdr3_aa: CASSLYRGQETQYF
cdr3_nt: TGTGCCAGCAGTTTATACAGGGGGCAAGAGACCCAGTACTTC

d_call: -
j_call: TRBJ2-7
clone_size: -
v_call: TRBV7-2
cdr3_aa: CASSLVGNQNQPQQYF
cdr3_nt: TGTGCCAGCAGCTTAGTGGGCAACCAAAATCAGCCCCAGCAGTACTTC

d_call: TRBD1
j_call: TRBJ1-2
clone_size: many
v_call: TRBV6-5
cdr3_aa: CASSLMTGGDYGYTF
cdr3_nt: TGTGCCAGCAGCCTAATGACAGGGGGGGACTATGGCTACACCTTC

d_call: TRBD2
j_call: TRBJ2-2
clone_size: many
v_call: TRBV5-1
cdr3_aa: CASSPTGTKYTGELFF
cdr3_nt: TGCGCCAGCAGCCCGACCGGGACTAAATACACCGGGGAGCTGTTTTTT

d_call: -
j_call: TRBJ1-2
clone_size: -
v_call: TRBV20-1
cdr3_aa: CSARDREGEHGYTF
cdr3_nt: TGCAGTGCTAGAGATAGGGAAGGGGAGCATGGCTACACCTTC

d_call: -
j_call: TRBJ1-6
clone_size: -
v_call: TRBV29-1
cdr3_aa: CSVGTLGSPLHF
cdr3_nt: TGCAGCGTTGGGACACTTGGTTCACCCCTCCACTTT

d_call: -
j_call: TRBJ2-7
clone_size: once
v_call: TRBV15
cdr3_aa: CATSRVRSYEQYF
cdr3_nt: TGTGCCACCAGCAGGGTTAGGAGCTACGAGCAGTACTTC

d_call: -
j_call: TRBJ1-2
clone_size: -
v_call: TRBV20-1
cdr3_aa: CSASRDATGNGYTF
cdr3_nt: TGCAGTGCTAGCCGGGACGCAACTGGAAATGGCTACACCTTC

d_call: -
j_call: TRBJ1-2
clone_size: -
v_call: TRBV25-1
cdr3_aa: CASSAPGTTNYGYTF
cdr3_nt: TGTGCCAGCAGTGCCCCCGGGACTACTAACTATGGCTACACCTTC

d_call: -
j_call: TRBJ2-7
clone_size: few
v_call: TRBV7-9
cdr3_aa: CASSVGQSLGSEQYF
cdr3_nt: TGTGCCAGCAGCGTAGGACAGTCGCTTGGGTCCGAGCAGTACTTC

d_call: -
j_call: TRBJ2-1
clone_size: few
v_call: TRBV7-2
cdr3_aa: CASSFIGRGYEQFF
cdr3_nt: TGTGCCAGCAGCTTTATAGGACGGGGGTATGAGCAGTTCTTC

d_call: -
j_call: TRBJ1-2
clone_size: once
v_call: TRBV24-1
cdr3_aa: CATLDNLNYGYTF
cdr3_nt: TGTGCCACCCTGGACAACTTGAACTATGGCTACACCTTC

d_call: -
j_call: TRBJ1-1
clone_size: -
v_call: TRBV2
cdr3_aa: CASSDMGREAFF
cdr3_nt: TGTGCCAGCAGTGACATGGGGCGTGAAGCTTTCTTT

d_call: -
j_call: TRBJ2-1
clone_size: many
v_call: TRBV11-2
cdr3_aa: CASSLGGRAYNEQFF
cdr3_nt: TGTGCCAGCAGCTTGGGGGGCAGGGCCTACAATGAGCAGTTCTTC

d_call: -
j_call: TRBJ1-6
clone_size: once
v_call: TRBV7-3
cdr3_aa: CASSRTSGNSPLHF
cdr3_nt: TGTGCCAGCAGCCGAACATCGGGTAATTCACCCCTCCACTTT

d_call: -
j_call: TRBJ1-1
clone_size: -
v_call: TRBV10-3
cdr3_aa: CAISMVLQKDTEAFF
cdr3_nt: TGTGCCATCAGTATGGTACTCCAGAAGGACACTGAAGCTTTCTTT

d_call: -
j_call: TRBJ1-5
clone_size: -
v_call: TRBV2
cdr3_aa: CASNQGIQPQHF
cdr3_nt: TGTGCCAGCAACCAGGGGATTCAGCCCCAGCATTTT

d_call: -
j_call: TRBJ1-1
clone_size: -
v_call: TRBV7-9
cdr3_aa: CAIPGWIAFF
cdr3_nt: TGTGCTATCCCAGGGTGGATAGCTTTCTTT

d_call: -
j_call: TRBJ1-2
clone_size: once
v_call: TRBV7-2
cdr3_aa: CASSSFLGLNYGYTF
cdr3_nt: TGTGCCAGCAGCTCCTTCCTCGGTCTTAACTATGGCTACACCTTC

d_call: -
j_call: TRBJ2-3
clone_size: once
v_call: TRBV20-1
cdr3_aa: CSARSEADTQYF
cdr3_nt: TGCAGTGCTAGGTCTGAGGCAGATACGCAGTATTTT

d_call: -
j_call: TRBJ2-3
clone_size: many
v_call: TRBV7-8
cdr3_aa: CASSLPGTASTDTQYF
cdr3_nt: TGTGCCAGCAGCTTACCCGGGACCGCGAGCACAGATACGCAGTATTTT

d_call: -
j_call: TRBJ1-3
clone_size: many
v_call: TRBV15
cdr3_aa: CATSRDRVFSGNTIYF
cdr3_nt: TGTGCCACCAGCAGAGATCGGGTCTTCTCTGGAAACACCATATATTTT

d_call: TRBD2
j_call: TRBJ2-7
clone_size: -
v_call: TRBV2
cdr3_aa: CASTLAGGQGYF
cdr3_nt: TGTGCCAGCACCCTAGCGGGAGGGCAAGGGTACTTC

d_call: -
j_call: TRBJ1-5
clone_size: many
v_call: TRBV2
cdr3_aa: CASCYDNQPQHF
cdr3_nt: TGTGCCAGCTGTTATGATAATCAGCCCCAGCATTTT

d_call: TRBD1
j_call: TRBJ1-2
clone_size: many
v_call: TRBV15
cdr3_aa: CATSRGDRECTF
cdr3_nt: TGTGCCACCAGCAGAGGGGACAGGGAATGCACCTTC

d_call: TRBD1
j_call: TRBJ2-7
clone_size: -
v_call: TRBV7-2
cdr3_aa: CASRGQASYEQYF
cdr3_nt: TGTGCCAGCAGGGGACAGGCCTCCTACGAGCAGTACTTC

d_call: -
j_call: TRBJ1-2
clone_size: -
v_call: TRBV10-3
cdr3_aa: CAISESRGLPSSGYTF
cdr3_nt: TGTGCCATCAGTGAGTCTAGGGGCCTGCCGAGTAGTGGCTACACCTTC

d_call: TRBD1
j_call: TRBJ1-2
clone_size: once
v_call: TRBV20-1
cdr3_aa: CSARPGQESYGYTF
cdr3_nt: TGCAGTGCTAGACCGGGACAGGAATCATATGGCTACACCTTC

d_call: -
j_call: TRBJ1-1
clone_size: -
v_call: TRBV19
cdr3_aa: CASSIAHGVPNTEAFF
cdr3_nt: TGTGCCAGTAGTATAGCCCACGGGGTGCCCAACACTGAAGCTTTCTTT

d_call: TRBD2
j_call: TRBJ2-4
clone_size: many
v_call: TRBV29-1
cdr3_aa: CSVTLAGGRNIQYF
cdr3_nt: TGCAGCGTTACGCTAGCGGGGGGCCGAAACATTCAGTACTTC

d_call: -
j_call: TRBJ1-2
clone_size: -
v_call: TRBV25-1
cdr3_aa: CASSRTESLYGYTF
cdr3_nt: TGTGCCAGCAGCCGGACGGAATCGCTCTATGGCTACACCTTC

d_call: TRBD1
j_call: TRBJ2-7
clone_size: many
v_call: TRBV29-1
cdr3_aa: CSVEGDRAGEQYF
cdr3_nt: TGCAGCGTTGAAGGGGACAGGGCTGGGGAGCAGTACTTC

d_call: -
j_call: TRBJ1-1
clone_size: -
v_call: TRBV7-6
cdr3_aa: CASSLDSQQAFF
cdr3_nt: TGTGCCAGCAGCTTAGACAGTCAGCAAGCTTTCTTT